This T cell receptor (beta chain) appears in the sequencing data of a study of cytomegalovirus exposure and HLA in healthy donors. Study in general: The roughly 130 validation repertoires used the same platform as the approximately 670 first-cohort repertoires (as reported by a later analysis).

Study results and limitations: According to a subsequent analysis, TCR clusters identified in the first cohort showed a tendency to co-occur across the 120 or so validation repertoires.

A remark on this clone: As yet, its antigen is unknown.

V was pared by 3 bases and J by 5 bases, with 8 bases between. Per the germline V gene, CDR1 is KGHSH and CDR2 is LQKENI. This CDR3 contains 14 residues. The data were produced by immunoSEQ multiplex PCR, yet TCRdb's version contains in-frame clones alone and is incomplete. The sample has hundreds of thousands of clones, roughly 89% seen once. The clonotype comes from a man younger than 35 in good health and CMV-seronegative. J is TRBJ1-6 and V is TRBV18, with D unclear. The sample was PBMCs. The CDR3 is CASSPRIDNSPLHF. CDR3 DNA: TGTGCCAGCTCACCCAGGATAGATAATTCACCCCTCCACTTT.